This TCR beta chain was found in a study of CD8+ T cells in alopecia areata. Treatment given: oral pan-JAK inhibitor, 5-10 mg twice daily. This clone has just a few counts. Other DNA sequences of this sample code for an identical CDR3. Sequencing relied on a cDNA template that was reverse transcribed from extracted RNA. Profiling relied on immunoSEQ multiplex PCR, and the TCRdb table lists in-frame clones only, not all of them. The sample includes about 220,000 clones, about 50% of them seen just once. Germline-derived CDR1 and CDR2 are SQVTM and ANQGSEA. V was trimmed by 6 bases and J by 3 bases, leaving 5 bases between them. This CDR3 comprises 10 residues.

The source material was CD4+ T cells sorted from blood, sampled at week 4, from a patient treated with tofacitinib. The chain carries TRBV29-1 and TRBJ1-1; no reliable D call. The sequence was obtained from a human donor with alopecia areata. The DNA for the CDR3 is TGCAGCGTATGTGACACTGAAGCTTTCTTT. This codes for CSVCDTEAFF.